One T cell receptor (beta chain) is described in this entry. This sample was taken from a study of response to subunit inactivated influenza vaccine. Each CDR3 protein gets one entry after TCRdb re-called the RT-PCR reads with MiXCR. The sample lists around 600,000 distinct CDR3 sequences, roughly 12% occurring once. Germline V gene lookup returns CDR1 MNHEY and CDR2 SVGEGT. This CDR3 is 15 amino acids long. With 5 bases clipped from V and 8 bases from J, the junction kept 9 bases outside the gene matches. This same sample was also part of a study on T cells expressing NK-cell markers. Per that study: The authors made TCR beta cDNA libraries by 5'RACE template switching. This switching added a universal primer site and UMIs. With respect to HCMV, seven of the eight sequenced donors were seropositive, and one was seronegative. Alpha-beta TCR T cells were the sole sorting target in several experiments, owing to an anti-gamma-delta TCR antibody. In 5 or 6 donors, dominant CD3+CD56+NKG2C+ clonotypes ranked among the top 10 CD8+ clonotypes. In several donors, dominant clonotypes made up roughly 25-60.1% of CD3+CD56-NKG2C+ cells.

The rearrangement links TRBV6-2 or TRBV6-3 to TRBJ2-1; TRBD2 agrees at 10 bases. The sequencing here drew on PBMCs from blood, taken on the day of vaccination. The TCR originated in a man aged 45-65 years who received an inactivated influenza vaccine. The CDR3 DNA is TGTGCCAGCAGTCCACTAGCGGGGTTATCATATGAGCAGTTCTTC. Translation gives CASSPLAGLSYEQFF.